These 5 T cell receptor beta chains came from one sample sequenced in a study of cytomegalovirus exposure and HLA in healthy donors. Amplification used 60 Vbeta primers and 13 Jbeta primers. The method was immunoSEQ multiplex PCR; TCRdb's version includes in-frame clones alone and lacks a portion of them. Of 140,000 to 150,000 clones listed, more than 9.5% are singletons. The sample comprised PBMCs. The receptor set was obtained from a man in his forties or fifties in good health and CMV-seronegative.

The V call is TRBV29-1, the J call TRBJ2-2; TRBD1 matches 10 bases. V shed 4 bases and J 6 bases; nucleotides not matched to a gene: 5. The germline gives CDR1 SQVTM, CDR2 ANQGSEA. CDR3 length: 14 amino acids. The CDR3 sequence is CSVVRTGGSGELFF. The CDR3 DNA sequence: TGCAGCGTTGTGAGGACAGGGGGGTCCGGGGAGCTGTTTTTT.

This clone was counted between two and nine times. The chain links TRBV30 to TRBJ1-4; D is unresolved. The CDR3 is 15 residues long. Trimming removed 4 bases at V and 7 bases at J, with 19 bases between. Germline values: CDR1 GTSNPN, CDR2 SVGIG (reference sequence). The CDR3 here is CAWTTQARDSEKLFF. The CDR3 bases are TGTGCCTGGACCACGCAGGCGAGGGATAGTGAAAAACTGTTTTTT.

The rearrangement uses TRBV6-1 and TRBJ1-1; D is uncertain. The CDR3 spans 15 residues. The germline CDR1 and CDR2 sequences are MNHNS and SASEGT. The germline V and J ends were trimmed by 5 bases and 4 bases, with 17 bases remaining between them. CDR3 protein: CASSSRAFEGTEAFF. Written as DNA, the CDR3 is TGTGCCAGCAGTAGCCGGGCTTTTGAGGGCACTGAAGCTTTCTTT.

The chain is built from TRBV7-9 and TRBJ1-2; D not resolved. The CDR3 loop spans 15 amino acids. Germline V lookup: CDR1 SEHNR, CDR2 FQNEAQ (reference sequence). Trimming stripped 4 bases from V and 0 bases from J, with 12 bases between. As DNA, the CDR3 is TGTGCCAGCAGCTCCGGCGGGGTAGCTAACTATGGCTACACCTTC. Translated, it gives CASSSGGVANYGYTF.

This clone was counted only a few times. The V and J genes are TRBV11-2 and TRBJ1-2; D gene unclear. CDR1 SGHAT and CDR2 FQNNGV come from the germline V gene. V shed 5 bases and J shed 0 bases, with 19 bases lying between them. The CDR3 covers 17 residues. The CDR3 region is CASSIPSGQASNYGYTF. The CDR3 region has the DNA TGTGCCAGCAGCATCCCCTCTGGGCAGGCCTCTAACTATGGCTACACCTTC.